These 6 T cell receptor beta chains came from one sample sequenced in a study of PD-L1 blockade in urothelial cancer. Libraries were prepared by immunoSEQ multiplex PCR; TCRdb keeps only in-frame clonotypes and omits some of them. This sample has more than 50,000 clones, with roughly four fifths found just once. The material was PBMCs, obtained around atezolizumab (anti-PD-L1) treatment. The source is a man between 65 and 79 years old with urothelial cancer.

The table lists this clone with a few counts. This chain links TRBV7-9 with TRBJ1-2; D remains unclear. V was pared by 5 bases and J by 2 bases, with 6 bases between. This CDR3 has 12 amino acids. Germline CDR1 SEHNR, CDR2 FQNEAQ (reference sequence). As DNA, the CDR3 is TGTGCCAGCAGCCACAGAAACTATGGCTACACCTTC. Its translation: CASSHRNYGYTF. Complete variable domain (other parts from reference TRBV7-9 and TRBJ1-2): DTGVSQNPRHKITKRGQNVTFRCDPISEHNRLYWYRQTLGQGPEFLTYFQNEAQLEKSRLLSDRFSAERPKGSFSTLEIQRTEQGDSAMYLCASSHRNYGYTFGSGTRLTVV.

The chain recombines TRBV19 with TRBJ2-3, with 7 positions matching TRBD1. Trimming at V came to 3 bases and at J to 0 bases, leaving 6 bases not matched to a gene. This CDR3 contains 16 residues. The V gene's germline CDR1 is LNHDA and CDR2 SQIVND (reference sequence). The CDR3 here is CASSIGGQISTDTQYF. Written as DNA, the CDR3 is TGTGCCAGTAGTATTGGGGGACAGATTAGCACAGATACGCAGTATTTT.

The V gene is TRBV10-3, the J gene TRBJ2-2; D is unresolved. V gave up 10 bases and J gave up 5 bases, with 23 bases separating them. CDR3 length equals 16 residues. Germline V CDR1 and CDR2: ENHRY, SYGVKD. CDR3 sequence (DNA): TGTGCCAGCACCCCAGAGGCTGGCAGACCGACCGGGGAGCTGTTTTTT. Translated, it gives CASTPEAGRPTGELFF.

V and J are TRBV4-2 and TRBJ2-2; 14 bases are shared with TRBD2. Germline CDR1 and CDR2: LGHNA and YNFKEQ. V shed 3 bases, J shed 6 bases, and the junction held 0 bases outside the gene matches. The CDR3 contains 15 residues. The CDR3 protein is CASSQGLAGAGELFF. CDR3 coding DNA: TGTGCCAGCAGCCAGGGACTAGCGGGAGCCGGGGAGCTGTTTTTT.

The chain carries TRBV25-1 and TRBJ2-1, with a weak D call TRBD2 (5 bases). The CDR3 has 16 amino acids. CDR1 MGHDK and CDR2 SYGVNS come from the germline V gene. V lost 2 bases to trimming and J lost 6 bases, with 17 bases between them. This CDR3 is CASSEPPGFRGNEQFF. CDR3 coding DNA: TGTGCCAGCAGTGAACCCCCTGGATTTCGGGGCAATGAGCAGTTCTTC.

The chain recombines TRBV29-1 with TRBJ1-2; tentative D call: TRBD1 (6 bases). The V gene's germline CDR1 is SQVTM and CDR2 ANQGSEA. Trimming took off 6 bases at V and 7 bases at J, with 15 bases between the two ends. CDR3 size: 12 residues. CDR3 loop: CSVDAPGVGYTF. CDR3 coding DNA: TGCAGCGTAGATGCCCCAGGGGTTGGCTACACCTTC.